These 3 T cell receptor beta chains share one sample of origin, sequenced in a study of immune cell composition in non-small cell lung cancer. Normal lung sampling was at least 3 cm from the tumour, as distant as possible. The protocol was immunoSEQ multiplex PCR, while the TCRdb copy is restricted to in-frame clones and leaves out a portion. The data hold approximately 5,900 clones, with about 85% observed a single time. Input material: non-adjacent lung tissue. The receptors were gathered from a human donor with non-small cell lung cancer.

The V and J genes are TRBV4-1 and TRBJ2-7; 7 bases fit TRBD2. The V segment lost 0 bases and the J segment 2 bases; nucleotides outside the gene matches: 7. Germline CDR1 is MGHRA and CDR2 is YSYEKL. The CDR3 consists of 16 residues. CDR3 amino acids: CASSQDRGSRTYEQYF. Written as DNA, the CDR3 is TGCGCCAGCAGCCAAGACCGCGGGAGTAGAACCTACGAGCAGTACTTC.

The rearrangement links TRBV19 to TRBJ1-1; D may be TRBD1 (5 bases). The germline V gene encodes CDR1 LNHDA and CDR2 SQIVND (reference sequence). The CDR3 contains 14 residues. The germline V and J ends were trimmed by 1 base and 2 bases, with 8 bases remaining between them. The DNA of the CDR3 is TGTGCCAGTAGTATAGGGACACCCAACACTGAAGCTTTCTTT. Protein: CASSIGTPNTEAFF.

The CDR3 is CASSGGLAGVVVTQYF. DNA for the CDR3: TGTGCCAGCAGCGGGGGACTAGCGGGAGTTGTGGTTACGCAGTATTTT. The chain combines TRBV7-9 with TRBJ2-3; 14 nucleotides line up with TRBD2. The CDR3 consists of 16 residues. Germline CDR1 reads SEHNR; CDR2 reads FQNEAQ (reference sequence). V lost 5 bases, J lost 8 bases, and 9 bases stayed unmatched.